Below are 14 T cell receptor beta chains sequenced from a single sample in a study of cytomegalovirus exposure and HLA in healthy donors. Researchers ran the PCR with 60 Vbeta and 13 Jbeta primers. Assay: immunoSEQ multiplex PCR; the TCRdb copy retains only in-frame clones and omits some. Of roughly 180,000 clones listed, roughly 84% are singletons. The sequenced sample was PBMCs. The receptors were gathered from a girl aged 2-10 years in good health and CMV-seropositive.

V usage is TRBV23-1 and J usage is TRBJ2-5; perhaps TRBD1 as D (6 bases). TRBV23-1 is an open reading frame whose function is uncertain. Trimming shortened V by 2 bases and J by 3 bases, and 10 bases separated the two germline ends. CDR3 length equals 14 residues. CDR3 amino acids: CASSQNRVKETQYF. Here the CDR3 DNA reads TGCGCCAGCAGTCAAAACAGGGTGAAAGAGACCCAGTACTTC.

The genes are TRBV4-1 and TRBJ2-7, with 10 bases identical to TRBD1. The germline gives CDR1 MGHRA, CDR2 YSYEKL. V shed 8 bases and J 2 bases; nucleotides not matched to a gene: 3. CDR3 size: 13 residues. The CDR3 loop reads CASSGTGAYEQYF. The CDR3 nucleotides read TGCGCCAGCTCCGGGACAGGGGCCTACGAGCAGTACTTC.

This chain uses TRBV27 with TRBJ2-1, with D unclear. From germline, CDR1 is MNHEY and CDR2 SMNVEV (reference sequence). The CDR3 is made up of 14 amino acids. Trimming took 4 bases from V and 7 from J, leaving 14 bases between them. CDR3 protein: CASSSRNIRNEQFF. CDR3 bases: TGTGCCAGCAGTTCCAGGAACATACGGAATGAGCAGTTCTTC.

The genes are TRBV7-8 and TRBJ1-2; possible D gene TRBD1, 5 bases. CDR3 length: 14 residues. V lost 0 bases to trimming and J lost 8 bases, with 13 bases between them. From germline, CDR1 is SGHVS and CDR2 FQNEAQ. DNA for the CDR3: TGTGCCAGCAGCTTAGCGATTGGTGGGGCCGGCTACACCTTC. This translates into CASSLAIGGAGYTF.

The chain combines TRBV6-6 with TRBJ1-4; the D gene is possibly TRBD1 (5 bases). The V gene's germline CDR1 is MNHNY and CDR2 SVGAGI (reference sequence). V was clipped by 2 bases and J by 4 bases, with 5 bases between them. The CDR3 is 13 amino acids. The DNA for the CDR3 is TGTGCCAGCAGTTACAGGGGTAATGAAAAACTGTTTTTT. This encodes CASSYRGNEKLFF.

A word on this clone: The same CDR3 also results from other DNA sequences found in this sample. The gene calls are TRBV5-1 and TRBJ1-1; no definite D call. Trimming cost V 5 bases and J 6 bases, with 11 bases left between them. This CDR3 contains 12 residues. Per germline, CDR1 SGHRS and CDR2 YFSETQ. CDR3 region: CASRGSGAEAFF. DNA for the CDR3: TGCGCCAGCAGGGGCTCCGGGGCTGAAGCTTTCTTT.

The V and J genes are TRBV4-1 and TRBJ2-7; D is perhaps TRBD2 (6 bases). CDR1 is MGHRA and CDR2 is YSYEKL in the germline V gene. The CDR3 consists of 15 residues. Trimming took 0 bases from V and 3 from J, leaving 12 bases between them. Here the CDR3 DNA reads TGCGCCAGCAGCCAAGATCGGGAGAGAATCTACGAGCAGTACTTC. It codes for CASSQDRERIYEQYF.

The CDR3 protein is CASSLVAGSSYEQYF. The DNA for the CDR3 is TGTGCCAGCAGCTTAGTTGCGGGGAGCTCCTACGAGCAGTACTTC. The chain joins TRBV11-3 to TRBJ2-7; tentatively, D is TRBD2 (6 bases). CDR3 length equals 15 residues. Germline V gives CDR1 SGHNT, CDR2 YENEEA. The V end was cut by 1 base, the J end by 0 bases, with 10 bases between.

The rearrangement joins TRBV11-3 to TRBJ2-1, with 12 bases fitting TRBD2. This CDR3 has 16 residues. The trim removed 1 base at V and 5 bases at J, leaving 3 bases unmatched. The germline V gene encodes CDR1 SGHNT and CDR2 YENEEA. CDR3 region: CASSLATSGRNNEQFF. CDR3 bases: TGTGCCAGCAGCTTAGCTACTAGCGGGAGGAACAATGAGCAGTTCTTC.

This sequence joins TRBV4-1 and TRBJ2-7; the match to TRBD1 covers 7 bases. Germline CDR1 is MGHRA and CDR2 is YSYEKL. The CDR3 sequence is 15 residues long. V was clipped by 4 bases and J by 3 bases; unmatched bases: 9. CDR3 in amino acids: CASSRNRGENYEQYF. CDR3 DNA: TGCGCCAGCAGCCGAAACAGGGGAGAAAACTACGAGCAGTACTTC.

V and J are TRBV7-9 and TRBJ2-3; 7 bases match TRBD2. Germline CDR1 is SEHNR and CDR2 is FQNEAQ (reference sequence). Germline trimming cut 5 bases from V and 6 bases from J; bases unmatched to any gene: 5. The length of the CDR3 is 13 residues. In nucleotides, the CDR3 is TGTGCCAGCAGCCATGGGGGGGTGGATACGCAGTATTTT. Its translation is CASSHGGVDTQYF.

This chain connects TRBV6-1 to TRBJ2-1, with TRBD1 identical over 9 bases. Germline CDR1 MNHNS, CDR2 SASEGT. Losses at the gene ends were 8 bases for V and 1 base for J; bases not matched to a gene: 6. This CDR3 region has 15 residues. DNA of the CDR3: TGTGCCAGCGAGACCGGGACAGGGTCCTACAATGAGCAGTTCTTC. Translation gives CASETGTGSYNEQFF.

The V and J genes are TRBV6-5 and TRBJ1-1; D remains ambiguous. CDR1 is MNHEY and CDR2 is SVGAGI in the germline V gene. The CDR3 consists of 14 residues. V lost 9 bases to trimming and J lost 14 bases, with 28 bases between them. The CDR3 DNA follows: TGTGCCAGTGCCCCCTCGGGAACGGCCGTAAAGTTCTTCTTT. Translating it yields CASAPSGTAVKFFF.

J is TRBJ1-1 and V is TRBV28, with D uncertain. Germline V CDR1 and CDR2: MDHEN, SYDVKM. V dropped 2 bases and J dropped 3 bases, with 16 bases sitting between them. This CDR3 has 16 amino acids. Written as DNA, the CDR3 is TGTGCCAGCAGTTTAGGCGGTCGGGTGTCCTACACTGAAGCTTTCTTT. Encoded protein: CASSLGGRVSYTEAFF.